Presented here are 17 T cell receptor beta chains from one specimen sequenced in a study of long-term antiretroviral therapy in people with HIV. Assay version v3.0 of immunoSEQ was used, and it was run at survey level. Using immunoSEQ multiplex PCR, the repertoire was profiled, and TCRdb retains in-frame clones only, with some absent. The sample has approximately 30,000 clones, around 82% seen once. This specimen was unsorted PBMCs, taken 3 years after starting antiretroviral therapy. Source of these receptors: a man aged 40-55 years with HIV.

This chain connects TRBV7-8 to TRBJ2-7; 9 bases line up with TRBD2. CDR1 and CDR2 from the germline V gene are SGHVS and FQNEAQ. The CDR3 is made up of 18 amino acids. J lost 3 bases, V lost 1 base, and 13 bases had no gene match. Here the CDR3 reads CASSLEAGGSGHYYEQYF. The CDR3, as DNA: TGTGCCAGCAGCTTAGAAGCGGGGGGCTCCGGACACTACTACGAGCAGTACTTC.

The rearrangement joins TRBV30 to TRBJ2-3, with TRBD1 as a possible D gene (5 bases). The V end lost 0 bases, the J end lost 2 bases, and 9 bases lay between the germline ends. Germline V gene sequence: CDR1 GTSNPN, CDR2 SVGIG (reference sequence). The CDR3 spans 14 residues. The CDR3 nucleotides read TGTGCCTGGAGTGTTGTTGGGGCCACAGATACGCAGTATTTT. Translated, it gives CAWSVVGATDTQYF. The full variable domain, its missing parts supplied by reference TRBV30 and TRBJ2-3, is SQTIHQWPATLVQPVGSPLSLECTVEGTSNPNLYWYRQAAGRGLQLLFYSVGIGQISSEVPQNLSASRPQDRQFILSSKKLLLSDSGFYLCAWSVVGATDTQYFGPGTRLTVL.

The J gene is TRBJ2-2, the V gene TRBV27; D is unclear. Trimming cost V 1 base and J 0 bases, with 3 bases left between them. The CDR3 contains 14 residues. Germline CDR1 reads MNHEY; CDR2 reads SMNVEV (reference sequence). The CDR3 protein is CASSLYPNTGELFF. In DNA, the CDR3 is TGTGCCAGCAGTTTATACCCGAACACCGGGGAGCTGTTTTTT.

The chain recombines TRBV19 with TRBJ1-1, with D unclear. Trimming shortened V by 7 bases and J by 0 bases, and 12 bases separated the two germline ends. The CDR3 has 14 amino acids. Germline V gene lookup returns CDR1 LNHDA and CDR2 SQIVND (reference sequence). DNA of the CDR3: TGTGCCAGTAATTCTGTTTCCATGAACACTGAAGCTTTCTTT. Translating it yields CASNSVSMNTEAFF.

The V and J genes are TRBV4-2 and TRBJ2-3; possible D gene TRBD1, 5 bases. Trimming removed 4 bases from V and 0 bases from J, with 14 bases in between. Germline CDR1 and CDR2: LGHNA and YNFKEQ. The length of the CDR3 is 16 residues. CDR3 sequence (DNA): TGTGCCAGCAGCCTCCAACAGGTCATTAGCACAGATACGCAGTATTTT. Encoded protein: CASSLQQVISTDTQYF.

This chain joins TRBV5-1 and TRBJ1-1; the match to TRBD1 covers 7 bases. V was pared by 1 base and J by 11 bases, with 8 bases of the junction left unmatched. The CDR3 has 13 residues. CDR1 is SGHRS, CDR2 YFSETQ, per germline. CDR3 sequence: CASSLRVTGYAFF. CDR3 DNA: TGCGCCAGCAGCTTGAGGGTGACAGGGTATGCTTTCTTT.

The chain's CDR3 is CASSSRDSEQYF. The CDR3 coding sequence is TGTGCCAGCAGCTCCCGGGACTCCGAGCAGTACTTC. The V call is TRBV7-6, the J call TRBJ2-7; weak D call: TRBD2 (6 bases). Germline V gene lookup returns CDR1 SGHVS and CDR2 FNYEAQ. Trimming took off 4 bases at V and 6 bases at J, with 10 bases between the two ends. The CDR3 runs 12 residues.

The chain joins TRBV6-5 to TRBJ1-1; tentatively, D is TRBD1 (5 bases). In germline, CDR1 is MNHEY, CDR2 SVGAGI. The CDR3 consists of 15 residues. V lost 2 bases and J lost 3, with 13 bases in between. The CDR3 spells CASSYRRGLDTEAFF. In DNA form, the CDR3 reads TGTGCCAGCAGTTACCGGAGGGGTTTGGACACTGAAGCTTTCTTT.

The V call is TRBV27, the J call TRBJ1-5; 9 bases are a match to TRBD1. Per germline, CDR1 MNHEY and CDR2 SMNVEV (reference sequence). The V segment lost 8 bases and the J segment 4 bases; nucleotides outside the gene matches: 3. This CDR3 spans 13 amino acids. In DNA, the CDR3 is TGTGCCAGCTCTGGACAGGGGAATCAGCCCCAGCATTTT. This encodes CASSGQGNQPQHF.

Comments on this clone: A read error may produce the germline difference seen at one junction end. In the same sample, other DNA sequences code for this CDR3. The V and J genes are TRBV7-9 and TRBJ1-1; TRBD1 aligns across 7 bases. The CDR3 sequence is 15 residues long. Germline-derived CDR1 and CDR2 are SEHNR and FQNEAQ (reference sequence). For the CDR3, the DNA is TGTGCCAGCAGCCTCCCCGGGACAGCGTTCACTGAAGCTTTTTTT. Amino acids: CASSLPGTAFTEAFF.

J is TRBJ2-1 and V is TRBV21-1; the table names TRBD2, a call not compared with the DNA. TRBV21-1 corresponds to a pseudogene. This CDR3 contains 15 residues. For the CDR3, the DNA is TGTGCCAGCGATCCGGGACTAGCGGTTTACAATGAGCAGTTCTTC. Residues: CASDPGLAVYNEQFF.

This sequence joins TRBV6-1 and TRBJ2-7, with D perhaps TRBD1 (5 bases). Per germline, CDR1 MNHNS and CDR2 SASEGT. The V end was cut by 6 bases, the J end by 5 bases, with 17 bases between. The CDR3 has 14 amino acids. CDR3: CASRGRAGFHEQYF. The CDR3 DNA reads as TGTGCCAGCAGGGGTAGGGCAGGGTTTCACGAGCAGTACTTC.

The V call is TRBV13, the J call TRBJ2-5; 7 bases are a match to TRBD1. The ends lost 6 bases at V and 4 bases at J; junction bases unmatched: 8. The CDR3 is made up of 14 amino acids. Per the germline V gene, CDR1 is PRHDT and CDR2 is FYEKMQ (reference sequence). The CDR3 protein is CASRVKQGRETQYF. As DNA, the CDR3 is TGTGCCAGCAGAGTCAAACAGGGGAGAGAGACCCAGTACTTC. Based on the CDR3 plus reference TRBV13 and TRBJ2-5, the full variable domain is AAGVIQSPRHLIKEKRETATLKCYPIPRHDTVYWYQQGPGQDPQFLISFYEKMQSDKGSIPDRFSAQQFSDYHSELNMSSLELGDSALYFCASRVKQGRETQYFGPGTRLLVL.

The rearrangement uses TRBV4-1 and TRBJ2-7; 10 bases map to TRBD1. The CDR3 spans 15 residues. With 0 bases clipped from V and 5 bases from J, the junction kept 4 bases outside the gene matches. From germline, CDR1 is MGHRA and CDR2 YSYEKL. DNA of the CDR3: TGCGCCAGCAGCCAAGAAAGGGGACAGGGGAACGAGCAGTACTTC. It specifies CASSQERGQGNEQYF.

The V gene is TRBV2, the J gene TRBJ2-7; D might be TRBD1 (6 bases). Germline V gives CDR1 SNHLY, CDR2 FYNNEI. The length of the CDR3 is 12 residues. V was clipped by 9 bases and J by 3 bases, with 12 bases between them. This chain's CDR3 is CASRQESYEQYF. The CDR3 region has the DNA TGTGCCAGTAGACAGGAAAGCTACGAGCAGTACTTC. Supplemented by reference TRBV2 and TRBJ2-7, the full variable domain reads EPEVTQTPSHQVTQMGQEVILRCVPISNHLYFYWYRQILGQKVEFLVSFYNNEISEKSEIFDDQFSVERPDGSNFTLKIRSTKLEDSAMYFCASRQESYEQYFGPGTRLTVT.

This clone was observed once. This chain links TRBV2 with TRBJ1-2; TRBD1 matches at 8 bases. The germline gives CDR1 SNHLY, CDR2 FYNNEI. This CDR3 spans 15 amino acids. Trimming took 7 bases from V and 4 from J; bases not matched to a gene: 11. Here the CDR3 DNA reads TGTGCCAGCAAACCCGGACAGGGAACAAGCTATGGCTACACCTTC. Residues: CASKPGQGTSYGYTF. The variable domain in full, with the rest retrieved from reference TRBV2 and TRBJ1-2, is EPEVTQTPSHQVTQMGQEVILRCVPISNHLYFYWYRQILGQKVEFLVSFYNNEISEKSEIFDDQFSVERPDGSNFTLKIRSTKLEDSAMYFCASKPGQGTSYGYTFGSGTRLTVV.

The CDR3 DNA reads as TGTGCCAGCAGCTTGGATCCAGGTGGAGATCAGCCCCAGCATTTT. Encoded protein: CASSLDPGGDQPQHF. This chain connects TRBV5-5 to TRBJ1-5, with D uncertain. Germline assignment: CDR1 SGHKS and CDR2 YYEKEE (reference sequence). Between the trimmed V and J ends, which lost 0 bases and 5 bases, there was a span of 12 bases. The CDR3 contains 15 residues.